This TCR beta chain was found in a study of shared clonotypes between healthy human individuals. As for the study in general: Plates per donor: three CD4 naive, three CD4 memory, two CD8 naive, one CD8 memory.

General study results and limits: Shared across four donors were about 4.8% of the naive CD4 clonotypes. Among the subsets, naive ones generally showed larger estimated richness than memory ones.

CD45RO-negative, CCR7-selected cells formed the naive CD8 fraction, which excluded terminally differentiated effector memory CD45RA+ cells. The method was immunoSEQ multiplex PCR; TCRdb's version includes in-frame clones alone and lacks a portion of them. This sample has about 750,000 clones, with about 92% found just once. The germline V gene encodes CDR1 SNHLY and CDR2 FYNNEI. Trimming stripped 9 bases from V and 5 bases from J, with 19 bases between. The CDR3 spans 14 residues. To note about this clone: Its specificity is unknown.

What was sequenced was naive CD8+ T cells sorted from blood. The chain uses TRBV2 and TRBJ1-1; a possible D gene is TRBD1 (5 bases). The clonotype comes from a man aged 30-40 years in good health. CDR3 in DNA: TGTGCCAGAAGGGGACTCACAATGGGAACTGAAGCTTTCTTT. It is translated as CARRGLTMGTEAFF. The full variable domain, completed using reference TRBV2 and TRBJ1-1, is EPEVTQTPSHQVTQMGQEVILRCVPISNHLYFYWYRQILGQKVEFLVSFYNNEISEKSEIFDDQFSVERPDGSNFTLKIRSTKLEDSAMYFCARRGLTMGTEAFFGQGTRLTVV.